The next 25 T cell receptor beta chains were all read from a single sample in a study of metastatic and nonmetastatic thyroid tumors. No patient had received any treatment before thyroid surgery. With MiXCR, TCRdb called clones anew from the PCR reads. The table lists about 20,000 clones, approximately 12% of them singletons. Sequencing input: blood. The receptors stem from a male donor with papillary thyroid cancer or a benign thyroid nodule (not recorded which). Some clones in this sample may be carry-over from other donors' samples.

The sample holds a few counts of this clone. The chain has TRBV6-2 or TRBV6-3 and TRBJ2-3, with 7 nucleotides matching TRBD2. The CDR3 is made up of 14 amino acids. The V and J ends lost 2 bases and 2 bases, in that order; junction bases with no gene match: 1. Germline V gene data show CDR1 as MNHEY and CDR2 as SVGEGT. DNA for the CDR3: TGTGCCAGCAGTTACGGACTAGACACAGATACGCAGTATTTT. This sequence encodes CASSYGLDTDTQYF.

This clone was observed many times. V gene TRBV10-2 combines with J gene TRBJ1-6, with a possible D match to TRBD1 (5 bases). Trimming stripped 3 bases from V and 6 bases from J, with 18 bases between. The V gene's germline CDR1 is WSHSY and CDR2 SAAADI. The CDR3 loop spans 17 amino acids. CDR3 sequence: CASSETGPPMGNSPLHF. CDR3 coding DNA: TGCGCCAGCAGTGAAACGGGACCCCCGATGGGTAATTCACCCCTCCACTTT.

This clone was detected many times. This chain joins TRBV12-3 or TRBV12-4 and TRBJ2-5; TRBD1 matches at 7 bases. The junction had 5 bases not matched to a gene; V was cut back by 6 bases and J by 1 base. The CDR3 totals 14 residues. CDR3 DNA: TGTGCCAGCAGGAAAACAGGGGCCCAAGAGACCCAGTACTTC. This encodes CASRKTGAQETQYF.

This clone occurred many times. This clone may be a read error of a much larger clone one base away. The chain combines TRBV24-1 with TRBJ2-1, with TRBD2 matching 9 bases. This CDR3 is 15 amino acids long. The germline V gene encodes CDR1 KGHDR and CDR2 SFDVKD. CDR3 nucleotide sequence: TGTGCCGCCAGTGCGGCGGGAGGGATCTACAATGAGCAGTTCTTC. It is translated as CAASAAGGIYNEQFF.

This clone was seen ten or more times. The chain employs TRBV18 and TRBJ1-2; D is ambiguous. V lost 1 base and J lost 7, with 10 bases in between. This CDR3 is 13 amino acids long. The germline V gene has CDR1 KGHSH and CDR2 LQKENI. In nucleotides, the CDR3 is TGTGCCAGCTCACCACGGACCGCGAGTGGCTACACCTTC. Its protein product is CASSPRTASGYTF. Variable domain in full (rest from reference TRBV18 and TRBJ1-2): NAGVMQNPRHLVRRRGQEARLRCSPMKGHSHVYWYRQLPEEGLKFMVYLQKENIIDESGMPKERFSAEFPKEGPSILRIQQVVRGDSAAYFCASSPRTASGYTFGSGTRLTVV.

This clone was seen more than once but under ten times. The chain links TRBV6-5 to TRBJ1-6; D might be TRBD1 (6 bases). V dropped 3 bases and J dropped 2 bases, with 14 bases sitting between them. Germline CDR1 reads MNHEY; CDR2 reads SVGAGI. The CDR3 contains 17 residues. CDR3 DNA sequence: TGTGCCAGCAGTTATGGGACAAGCGGCACCTATAATTCACCCCTCCACTTT. Translating it yields CASSYGTSGTYNSPLHF.

There are many counts of this clone. This chain connects TRBV4-2 to TRBJ1-1; D perhaps matches TRBD1 (5 bases). The CDR3 spans 15 residues. CDR1 is LGHNA and CDR2 is YNFKEQ in the germline V gene. V was shortened by 1 base and J by 4 bases, with 13 bases between the two germline ends. The CDR3 DNA reads TGTGCCAGCAGCCAAGTGGGGGGTTGGGGCACTGAAGCTTTCTTT. Protein sequence: CASSQVGGWGTEAFF.

The chain carries TRBV20-1 and TRBJ1-6; D not certain. V lost 0 bases and J lost 0, with 9 bases in between. This CDR3 has 16 amino acids. In germline, CDR1 is DFQATT, CDR2 SNEGSKA (reference sequence). CDR3 sequence reads: CSARDMMSSYNSPLHF. The DNA of the CDR3 is TGCAGTGCTAGAGATATGATGAGCTCCTATAATTCACCCCTCCACTTT.

In its sample, this clone is medium-sized. This rearrangement joins TRBV28 to TRBJ2-1, with TRBD2 identical over 9 bases. J was trimmed by 10 bases and V by 5 bases; bases with no gene match: 9. The CDR3 covers 14 residues. The germline gives CDR1 MDHEN, CDR2 SYDVKM. CDR3 nucleotide sequence: TGTGCCAGCAGTAGCGGGAGGAACTACAGGGAGCAGTTCTTC. This gives the protein CASSSGRNYREQFF. Supplemented by reference TRBV28 and TRBJ2-1, the full variable domain reads DVKVTQSSRYLVKRTGEKVFLECVQDMDHENMFWYRQDPGLGLRLIYFSYDVKMKEKGDIPEGYSVSREKKERFSLILESASTNQTSMYLCASSSGRNYREQFFGPGTRLTVL.

This clone was recorded many times. The chain joins TRBV28 to TRBJ1-4, with a tentative D call TRBD1 (5 bases). This CDR3 comprises 17 residues. Trimming cost V 3 bases and J 4 bases, with 18 bases left between them. Germline CDR1 MDHEN, CDR2 SYDVKM. CDR3 in amino acids: CASSFFWTPRSNEKLFF. Written as DNA, the CDR3 is TGTGCCAGCAGTTTTTTTTGGACACCTAGGAGTAATGAAAAACTGTTTTTT.

This clone was detected only a few times. This chain links TRBV5-1 with TRBJ1-1, with TRBD1 identical over 7 bases. The V and J ends lost 4 bases and 0 bases, in that order; junction bases with no gene match: 6. This CDR3 region has 15 residues. Germline CDR1 and CDR2: SGHRS and YFSETQ. Here the CDR3 DNA reads TGCGCCAGCAGCCTAGTACAGGGGATGAACACTGAAGCTTTCTTT. This sequence encodes CASSLVQGMNTEAFF.

This clone is termed medium-sized. The chain is built from TRBV6-5 and TRBJ1-5; no clear D. Germline V gives CDR1 MNHEY, CDR2 SVGAGI. Trimming took off 2 bases at V and 5 bases at J, with 7 bases between the two ends. This CDR3 spans 13 amino acids. As DNA, the CDR3 is TGTGCCAGCAGTTACAGGGTGGATCAGCCCCAGCATTTT. Amino acid sequence: CASSYRVDQPQHF.

In its sample, this clone was seen many times. This rearrangement joins TRBV2 to TRBJ2-5, with TRBD2 matching over 8 bases. The CDR3 sequence is 15 residues long. V lost 7 bases, J lost 1 base, and 8 bases stayed unmatched. The germline V gene encodes CDR1 SNHLY and CDR2 FYNNEI. The CDR3 spells CASNSGNGAQETQYF. CDR3 nucleotide sequence: TGTGCCAGCAATAGCGGGAACGGTGCCCAAGAGACCCAGTACTTC. The full variable domain, completed using reference TRBV2 and TRBJ2-5, is EPEVTQTPSHQVTQMGQEVILRCVPISNHLYFYWYRQILGQKVEFLVSFYNNEISEKSEIFDDQFSVERPDGSNFTLKIRSTKLEDSAMYFCASNSGNGAQETQYFGPGTRLLVL.

In its sample, this clone was seen many times. This clone may be a read error of a much larger clone one base away. V is TRBV9 and J is TRBJ2-2; possibly TRBD2 for D (6 bases). The V gene's germline CDR1 is SGDLS and CDR2 YYNGEE. This CDR3 spans 16 amino acids. The CDR3: CANSLSGTFSTGELFF. CDR3 sequence (DNA): TGTGCCAACAGCCTCTCTGGGACTTTCTCAACCGGGGAGCTGTTTTTT.

Within the sample, this clone is medium-sized (0.01 to 0.1%). CDR3 residues: CASSSGGYAGNEQFF. CDR3 bases: TGTGCCAGCAGTAGTGGGGGATACGCGGGGAATGAGCAGTTCTTC. The chain recombines TRBV12-3 or TRBV12-4 with TRBJ2-1; a possible D gene is TRBD2 (6 bases). Trimming removed 5 bases at V and 7 bases at J, with 18 bases between. The CDR3 has 15 amino acids.

This clone was detected many times. The rearrangement uses TRBV27 and TRBJ1-5; D is undetermined. This CDR3 is built from 17 residues. Germline assignment: CDR1 MNHEY and CDR2 SMNVEV (reference sequence). Trimming removed 6 bases from V and 0 bases from J, with 18 bases in between. This CDR3 is CASSSSYRENSNQPQHF. CDR3 in DNA: TGTGCCAGCAGCTCATCCTACCGGGAAAATAGCAATCAGCCCCAGCATTTT.

The table lists this clone with many counts. This chain links TRBV5-1 with TRBJ1-1; 7 bases agree with TRBD1. The CDR3 contains 15 residues. CDR1 and CDR2 from the germline V gene are SGHRS and YFSETQ. Trimming at V came to 4 bases and at J to 1 base, leaving 7 bases not matched to a gene. The CDR3 DNA sequence: TGCGCCAGCAGCGCCGCCGGGACAGAGAACACTGAAGCTTTCTTT. Translated, it gives CASSAAGTENTEAFF.

This clone was detected many times. The gene calls are TRBV29-1 and TRBJ2-5; a possible D gene is TRBD2 (5 bases). Germline V gene sequence: CDR1 SQVTM, CDR2 ANQGSEA. The CDR3 covers 15 residues. The DNA for the CDR3 is TGCAGTGTGTTTCTCGAGCGGATCCCTCTCGAGACCCAGTACTTC. It specifies CSVFLERIPLETQYF.

This clone was counted a few times. This chain uses TRBV27 with TRBJ2-7; no clear D gene. Trimming left V 6 bases short and J 0 bases short, with 12 bases between. Germline assignment: CDR1 MNHEY and CDR2 SMNVEV (reference sequence). The CDR3 covers 14 residues. CDR3 bases: TGTGCCAGCAGGTTGACAAGCAACTCCTACGAGCAGTACTTC. Protein: CASRLTSNSYEQYF.

The chain combines TRBV20-1 with TRBJ1-1; D is unresolved. Per germline, CDR1 DFQATT and CDR2 SNEGSKA (reference sequence). Trimming removed 0 bases from V and 1 base from J, with 6 bases in between. The CDR3 has 13 amino acids. The chain's CDR3 is CSARDPWNTEAFF. Written as DNA, the CDR3 is TGCAGTGCTAGAGATCCTTGGAACACTGAAGCTTTCTTT.

This clone turned up a few times. The chain joins TRBV6-1 to TRBJ1-1, with D maybe TRBD1 (5 bases). V lost 5 bases to trimming and J lost 6 bases, with 16 bases between them. The CDR3 runs to 14 residues. CDR1 and CDR2 (germline): MNHNS, SASEGT. CDR3 residues: CASSHPSLGPEAFF. CDR3 nucleotides: TGTGCCAGCAGTCACCCTTCCCTGGGGCCTGAAGCTTTCTTT.

In this sample, this clone turned up many times. The rearrangement links TRBV15 to TRBJ1-5, with D hard to call. Per the germline V gene, CDR1 is LNHNV and CDR2 is YYDKDF (reference sequence). The ends were cut back, 0 bases at V and 0 bases at J, with 12 bases in the middle. The CDR3 runs 17 residues. The CDR3 protein is CATSRDGPPYSNQPQHF. The CDR3 DNA is TGTGCCACCAGCAGAGATGGGCCACCTTATAGCAATCAGCCCCAGCATTTT. Complete variable domain (other parts from reference TRBV15 and TRBJ1-5): DAMVIQNPRYQVTQFGKPVTLSCSQTLNHNVMYWYQQKSSQAPKLLFHYYDKDFNNEADTPDNFQSRRPNTSFCFLDIRSPGLGDTAMYLCATSRDGPPYSNQPQHFGDGTRLSIL.

The chain combines TRBV12-3 or TRBV12-4 with TRBJ2-1; TRBD2 aligns across 7 bases. J lost 1 base, V lost 3 bases, and 6 bases had no gene match. The CDR3 has 16 amino acids. The CDR3 DNA reads TGTGCCAGCAGTTTCGGCGGGAGTGTATCCTACAATGAGCAGTTCTTC. Translation gives CASSFGGSVSYNEQFF.

This clone was counted only a few times. The J gene is TRBJ2-1, the V gene TRBV15; maybe TRBD2 (5 bases). This CDR3 is 15 amino acids long. Trimming shortened V by 1 base and J by 4 bases, and 11 bases separated the two germline ends. The germline gives CDR1 LNHNV, CDR2 YYDKDF (reference sequence). CDR3 bases: TGTGCCACCAGCAGAGCGGACTCGGGTTACAATGAGCAGTTCTTC. Its protein product is CATSRADSGYNEQFF.

There are many counts of this clone. V gene TRBV15 combines with J gene TRBJ2-2, with TRBD2 identical over 7 bases. The CDR3 has 18 residues. CDR1 and CDR2 from the germline V gene are LNHNV and YYDKDF (reference sequence). V lost 0 bases, J lost 4 bases, and 11 bases stayed unmatched. CDR3 sequence reads: CATSREGGLRVGTGELFF. As DNA, the CDR3 is TGTGCCACCAGCAGAGAGGGAGGGTTGCGAGTTGGCACCGGGGAGCTGTTTTTT.